Listed below are T cell receptor beta chains from one sample, sequenced in a study of radiotherapy plus CTLA-4 blockade in lung cancer. Clones were read by immunoSEQ multiplex PCR, and TCRdb kept only the in-frame ones, dropping some. The sample has some 43,000 clones, around 83% seen once. This specimen was peripheral blood, taken from a patient treated with radiotherapy plus ipilimumab. All receptors derive from a human donor with non-small cell lung cancer who had stable disease on radiotherapy plus ipilimumab. The CDR3 runs from the conserved cysteine through the conserved F or W. The D gene is left open where the match is weak. Rows may omit the clone size; those that give it use once, few, many or a size class.

j_call,clone_size,d_call,v_call,cdr3_aa,cdr3_nt
TRBJ1-1,NA,NA,TRBV19,CASSTYGGTEAFF,TGTGCCAGTAGTACATACGGGGGAACTGAAGCTTTCTTT
TRBJ2-7,NA,TRBD1,TRBV18,CASSSGQGGSYEQYF,TGTGCCAGCTCATCGGGACAGGGAGGATCCTACGAGCAGTACTTC
TRBJ2-3,NA,NA,TRBV9,CASSVVKGDTDTQYF,TGTGCCAGCAGCGTAGTAAAGGGAGACACAGATACGCAGTATTTT
TRBJ2-2,NA,TRBD2,TRBV4-2,CASRRTSGRANGELFF,TGTGCCAGCAGGCGGACTAGCGGGAGGGCCAACGGGGAGCTGTTTTTT
TRBJ2-1,NA,NA,TRBV6-5,CASSYGMSGLRVF,TGTGCCAGCAGTTACGGGATGAGCGGCCTTAGGGTCTTC
TRBJ2-1,once,TRBD2,TRBV28,CATGLAGGRSYNEQFF,TGTGCCACCGGACTAGCGGGAGGGCGTTCCTACAATGAGCAGTTCTTC
TRBJ2-7,NA,TRBD2,TRBV7-9,CASSLARAGGYEQYF,TGTGCCAGCAGCTTAGCGCGAGCGGGAGGTTACGAGCAGTACTTC
TRBJ2-7,NA,NA,TRBV5-1,CASSLAGEQYF,TGCGCCAGCAGCTTGGCAGGCGAGCAGTACTTC
TRBJ2-3,NA,NA,TRBV6-4,CASSDSQGTDTQYF,TGTGCCAGCAGTGACTCACAGGGCACAGATACGCAGTATTTT
TRBJ2-3,NA,TRBD2,TRBV10-3,CAISRGDSTDTQYF,TGTGCCATCAGTCGGGGGGACAGCACAGATACGCAGTATTTT
TRBJ2-7,NA,TRBD2,TRBV28,CASSILAGTYEQYF,TGTGCCAGCAGTATACTAGCGGGGACCTACGAGCAGTACTTC
TRBJ2-3,few,TRBD1,TRBV7-3,CASSLIGQGTLDTQYF,TGTGCCAGCAGCTTAATTGGACAGGGCACTTTAGATACGCAGTATTTT
TRBJ1-2,NA,TRBD1,TRBV2,CASVWTGPYGYTF,TGTGCCAGCGTTTGGACAGGGCCTTATGGCTACACCTTC
TRBJ1-5,NA,NA,TRBV4-3,CASSQDLVRAGARNQPQHF,TGCGCCAGCAGCCAAGATTTGGTCCGGGCAGGGGCACGCAATCAGCCCCAGCATTTT
TRBJ2-7,NA,TRBD1,TRBV10-3,CAISEIGGRGQDEQYF,TGTGCCATCAGTGAAATTGGGGGCAGGGGGCAGGACGAGCAGTACTTC
TRBJ2-1,NA,TRBD2,TRBV19,CASSAGEVGNEQFF,TGTGCCAGTAGCGCGGGAGAAGTGGGCAATGAGCAGTTCTTC
TRBJ2-3,NA,TRBD1,TRBV7-9,CASSPRQGAVYGTDTQYF,TGTGCCAGCAGCCCCCGACAGGGGGCGGTATATGGGACAGATACGCAGTATTTT
TRBJ2-5,NA,NA,TRBV4-1,CASSQGAVGQETQYF,TGCGCCAGCAGCCAAGGGGCAGTGGGCCAAGAGACCCAGTACTTC
TRBJ2-1,NA,NA,TRBV2,CASSEGPADNEQFF,TGTGCCAGCAGTGAAGGCCCAGCGGACAATGAGCAGTTCTTC
TRBJ1-3,NA,NA,TRBV19,CASSIQGHSGNTIYF,TGTGCCAGTAGTATCCAGGGACACTCTGGAAACACCATATATTTT
TRBJ2-5,NA,NA,TRBV5-1,CASSLGQGLQETQYF,TGCGCCAGCAGCTTGGGTCAGGGCCTACAAGAGACCCAGTACTTC
TRBJ2-1,NA,TRBD1,TRBV28,CASSSPTGGANEQFF,TGTGCCAGCAGTTCCCCGACAGGGGGGGCGAATGAGCAGTTCTTC
TRBJ1-5,NA,NA,TRBV27,CASSLDRYSNQPQHF,TGTGCCAGCAGTCTCGACAGGTATAGCAATCAGCCCCAGCATTTT
TRBJ2-7,NA,TRBD2,TRBV5-1,CASSPRTSGIYYEQYF,TGCGCCAGCAGCCCGAGGACTAGCGGGATTTACTACGAGCAGTACTTC
TRBJ2-5,NA,TRBD2,TRBV13,CASSEMGGEQYF,TGTGCCAGCAGCGAGATGGGGGGGGAGCAGTACTTC
TRBJ2-3,NA,NA,TRBV7-8,CASSFSLGGGTDTQYF,TGTGCCAGCAGCTTCTCACTAGGAGGGGGCACAGATACGCAGTATTTT
TRBJ1-1,medium-sized,NA,TRBV19,CASSIGAMNTEAFF,TGTGCCAGTAGTATTGGGGCCATGAACACTGAAGCTTTCTTT
TRBJ1-2,NA,TRBD1,TRBV7-9,CASSLGTGDGGYTF,TGTGCCAGCAGCTTAGGAACAGGGGACGGCGGCTACACCTTC
TRBJ2-7,NA,TRBD1,TRBV28,CASSLLQGISYEQYF,TGTGCCAGCAGTTTATTACAGGGGATCTCCTACGAGCAGTACTTC
TRBJ2-7,NA,NA,TRBV11-2,CASSSLRGNHYEQYF,TGTGCCAGCAGCTCCTTACGGGGAAATCACTACGAGCAGTACTTC
TRBJ2-4,NA,TRBD1,TRBV28,CASSKTGDGAKNIQYF,TGTGCCAGCAGCAAGACAGGGGACGGGGCCAAAAACATTCAGTACTTC
TRBJ2-2,NA,TRBD2,TRBV27,CASSFLAGESTGELFF,TGTGCCAGCAGTTTCTTAGCGGGAGAGAGCACCGGGGAGCTGTTTTTT
TRBJ1-6,NA,TRBD1,TRBV5-1,CASSFRDRGLSYNSPLHF,TGCGCCAGCAGCTTCCGGGACAGGGGATTATCCTATAATTCACCCCTCCACTTT
TRBJ2-3,NA,NA,TRBV6-4,CASSDSLEFSTDTQYF,TGTGCCAGCAGTGACTCGCTAGAATTTAGCACAGATACGCAGTATTTT
TRBJ2-7,NA,TRBD1,TRBV5-1,CASSFAQGANEQYF,TGCGCCAGCAGCTTTGCGCAGGGGGCGAACGAGCAGTACTTC
TRBJ2-3,NA,TRBD2,TRBV5-1,CASSKGQSGTSTDTQYF,TGCGCCAGCAGCAAGGGCCAGAGCGGGACTAGCACAGATACGCAGTATTTT
TRBJ1-2,NA,NA,TRBV27,CASSLSRLGGYTF,TGTGCCAGCAGTTTATCGAGGTTAGGTGGCTACACCTTC
TRBJ2-3,NA,TRBD2,TRBV4-2,CASSQLIGREVGDTQYF,TGTGCCAGCAGCCAGTTAATAGGTCGGGAGGTTGGGGATACGCAGTATTTT
TRBJ2-1,NA,TRBD2,TRBV6-5,CASRETSGPNEQFF,TGTGCCAGCAGGGAGACTAGCGGCCCCAATGAGCAGTTCTTC
TRBJ2-7,NA,NA,TRBV15,CATSRDKGAWNEQYF,TGTGCCACCAGCAGAGACAAAGGGGCGTGGAACGAGCAGTACTTC
TRBJ2-7,once,TRBD2,TRBV30,CAWNKGLAGGYQLYEQYF,TGTGCCTGGAACAAGGGACTAGCGGGAGGGTACCAATTATACGAGCAGTACTTC
TRBJ2-7,NA,NA,TRBV28,CASTRSQASYEQYF,TGTGCCAGCACCCGCTCCCAGGCCTCCTACGAGCAGTACTTC
TRBJ2-7,NA,TRBD2,TRBV5-1,CASSLGLAGGPGDEQYF,TGCGCCAGCAGCTTAGGACTAGCGGGAGGGCCAGGGGACGAGCAGTACTTC
TRBJ1-2,NA,TRBD1,TRBV4-1,CASSQVRGRNGYTF,TGCGCCAGCAGCCAGGTCAGGGGGCGGAATGGCTACACCTTC
TRBJ2-7,NA,NA,TRBV7-8,CASSPGSYEQYF,TGTGCCAGCAGCCCCGGGAGCTACGAGCAGTACTTC
TRBJ2-1,NA,TRBD2,TRBV7-2,CASSLDSGRGSSGNEQFF,TGTGCCAGCAGCTTAGATAGTGGGCGCGGGAGTTCGGGCAATGAGCAGTTCTTC
TRBJ2-1,NA,NA,TRBV7-9,CASSPGGTTYNEQFF,TGTGCCAGCAGCCCAGGAGGGACGACATACAATGAGCAGTTCTTC
TRBJ1-2,NA,TRBD1,TRBV28,CASSFPGQGAYGYTF,TGTGCCAGCAGTTTCCCGGGACAGGGGGCCTATGGCTACACCTTC
TRBJ2-1,NA,TRBD1,TRBV5-1,CASSSGTGVTYNEQFF,TGCGCCAGCAGCTCCGGGACAGGGGTGACCTACAATGAGCAGTTCTTC
TRBJ2-7,NA,TRBD2,TRBV11-2,CASSSLGTSGIYEQYF,TGTGCCAGCAGCTCCCTCGGGACTAGCGGGATATACGAGCAGTACTTC
TRBJ1-2,once,TRBD1,TRBV11-2,CASSRRQGNYGYTF,TGTGCCAGCAGCCGACGACAGGGAAACTATGGCTACACCTTC
TRBJ1-3,NA,NA,TRBV7-2,CASSWPSGYGTGNTIYF,TGTGCCAGCAGCTGGCCTTCGGGGTACGGAACGGGAAACACCATATATTTT
TRBJ2-7,NA,NA,TRBV7-2,CASSLVPLYEQYF,TGTGCCAGCAGCTTAGTCCCCCTCTACGAGCAGTACTTC
TRBJ2-5,NA,NA,TRBV7-6,CASQQLIGTRNHQETQYF,TGTGCCAGCCAGCAGCTTATAGGGACACGAAATCACCAAGAGACCCAGTACTTC
TRBJ1-1,NA,TRBD1,TRBV19,CASSPGQGGTEAFF,TGTGCCAGTAGTCCGGGACAGGGGGGCACTGAAGCTTTCTTT
TRBJ1-4,NA,TRBD1,TRBV7-2,CASSLTGGDEKLFF,TGTGCCAGCAGCCTGACAGGGGGGGATGAAAAACTGTTTTTT
TRBJ2-2,NA,NA,TRBV7-9,CASSLAGSTGELFF,TGTGCCAGCAGCTTAGCGGGGAGCACCGGGGAGCTGTTTTTT
TRBJ2-3,NA,NA,TRBV19,CASGATGDLPHTQYF,TGTGCCAGCGGGGCCACAGGGGACTTACCACATACGCAGTATTTT
TRBJ2-1,NA,TRBD1,TRBV10-3,CAISGGTGSYNEQFF,TGTGCCATCAGTGGTGGGACAGGCTCCTACAATGAGCAGTTCTTC
TRBJ2-3,NA,NA,TRBV19,CASSLDFSTDTQYF,TGTGCCAGTAGTTTGGACTTCAGCACAGATACGCAGTATTTT